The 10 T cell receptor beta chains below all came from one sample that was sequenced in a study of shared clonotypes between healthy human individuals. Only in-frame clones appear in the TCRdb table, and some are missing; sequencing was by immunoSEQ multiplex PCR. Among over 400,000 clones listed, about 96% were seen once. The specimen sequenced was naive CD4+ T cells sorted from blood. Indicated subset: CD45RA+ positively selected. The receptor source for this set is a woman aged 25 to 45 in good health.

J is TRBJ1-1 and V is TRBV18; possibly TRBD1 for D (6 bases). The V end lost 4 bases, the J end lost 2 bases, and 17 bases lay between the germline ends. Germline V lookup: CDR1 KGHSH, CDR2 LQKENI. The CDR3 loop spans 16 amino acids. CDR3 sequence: CASSHNQDSINTEAFF. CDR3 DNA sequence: TGTGCCAGCTCACACAACCAGGACAGTATCAACACTGAAGCTTTCTTT.

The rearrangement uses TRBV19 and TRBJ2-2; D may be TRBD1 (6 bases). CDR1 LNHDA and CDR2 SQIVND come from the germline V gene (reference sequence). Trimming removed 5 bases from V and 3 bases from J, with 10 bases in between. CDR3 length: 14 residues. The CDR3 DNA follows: TGTGCCAGTAGTCCGGGACAATACACCGGGGAGCTGTTTTTT. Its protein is CASSPGQYTGELFF.

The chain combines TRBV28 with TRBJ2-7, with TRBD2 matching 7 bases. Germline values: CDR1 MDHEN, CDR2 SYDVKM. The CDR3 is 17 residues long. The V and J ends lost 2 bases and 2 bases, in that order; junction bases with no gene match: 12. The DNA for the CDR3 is TGTGCCAGCAGTTTAGGTCTTGGGGAGGGGCCGACCTACGAGCAGTACTTC. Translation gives CASSLGLGEGPTYEQYF.

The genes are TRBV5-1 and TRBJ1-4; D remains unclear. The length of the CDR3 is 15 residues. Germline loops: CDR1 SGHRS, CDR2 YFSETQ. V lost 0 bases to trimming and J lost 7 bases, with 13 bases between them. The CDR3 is CASSLDSQETEKLFF. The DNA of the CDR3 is TGCGCCAGCAGCTTGGATTCCCAGGAAACTGAAAAACTGTTTTTT.

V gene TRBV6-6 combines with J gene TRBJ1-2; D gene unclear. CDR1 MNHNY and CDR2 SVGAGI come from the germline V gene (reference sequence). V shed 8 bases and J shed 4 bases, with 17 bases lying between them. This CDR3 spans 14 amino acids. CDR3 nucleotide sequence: TGTGCCAGCCGTCCTTCGGCAATCCTCTATGGCTACACCTTC. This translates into CASRPSAILYGYTF.

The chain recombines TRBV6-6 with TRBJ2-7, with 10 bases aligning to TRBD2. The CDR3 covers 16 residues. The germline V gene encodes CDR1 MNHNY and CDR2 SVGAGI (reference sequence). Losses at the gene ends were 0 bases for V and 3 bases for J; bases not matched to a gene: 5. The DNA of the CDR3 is TGTGCCAGCAGTTACTCCACTAGCGGGATGGTCTACGAGCAGTACTTC. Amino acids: CASSYSTSGMVYEQYF.

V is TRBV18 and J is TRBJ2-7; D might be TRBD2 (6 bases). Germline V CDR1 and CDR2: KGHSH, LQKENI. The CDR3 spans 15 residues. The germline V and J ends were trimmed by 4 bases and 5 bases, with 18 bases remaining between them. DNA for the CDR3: TGTGCCAGCTCACTTCGCCCGGCGGGGATCGACGAGCAGTACTTC. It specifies CASSLRPAGIDEQYF.

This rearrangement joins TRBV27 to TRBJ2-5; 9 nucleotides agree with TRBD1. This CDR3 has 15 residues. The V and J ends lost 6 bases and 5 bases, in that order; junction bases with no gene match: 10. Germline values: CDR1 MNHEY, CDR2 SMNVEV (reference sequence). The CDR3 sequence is CASSTGTGGWETQYF. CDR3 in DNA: TGTGCCAGCAGCACCGGTACAGGGGGCTGGGAGACCCAGTACTTC.

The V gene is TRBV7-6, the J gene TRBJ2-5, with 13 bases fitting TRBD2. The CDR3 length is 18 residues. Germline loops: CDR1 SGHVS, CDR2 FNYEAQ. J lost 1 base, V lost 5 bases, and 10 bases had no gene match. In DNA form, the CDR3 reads TGTGCCAGCAGCCCTGGGACAGGACTAGCGGGAGTCCAAGAGACCCAGTACTTC. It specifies CASSPGTGLAGVQETQYF.

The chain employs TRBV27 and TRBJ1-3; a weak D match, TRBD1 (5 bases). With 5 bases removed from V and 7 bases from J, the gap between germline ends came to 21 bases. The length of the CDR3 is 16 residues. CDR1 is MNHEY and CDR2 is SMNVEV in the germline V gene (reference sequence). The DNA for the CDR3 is TGTGCCAGCAGTGGAGCTAACCCAGGCGAGGGGAACACCATATATTTT. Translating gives CASSGANPGEGNTIYF.